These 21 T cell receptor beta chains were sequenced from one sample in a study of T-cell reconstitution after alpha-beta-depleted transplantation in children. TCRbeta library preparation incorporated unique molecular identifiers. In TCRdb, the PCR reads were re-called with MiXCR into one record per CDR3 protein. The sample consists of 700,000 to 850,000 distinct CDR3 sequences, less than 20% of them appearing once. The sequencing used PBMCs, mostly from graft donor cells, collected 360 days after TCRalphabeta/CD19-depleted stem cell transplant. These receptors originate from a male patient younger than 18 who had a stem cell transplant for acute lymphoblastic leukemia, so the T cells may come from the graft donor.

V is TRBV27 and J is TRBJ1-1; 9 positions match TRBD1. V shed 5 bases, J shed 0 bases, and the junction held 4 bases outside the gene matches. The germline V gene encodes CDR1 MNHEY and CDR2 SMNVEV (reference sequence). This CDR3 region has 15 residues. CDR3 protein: CASSRQGVLNTEAFF. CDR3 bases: TGTGCCAGCAGTCGACAGGGGGTTCTGAACACTGAAGCTTTCTTT.

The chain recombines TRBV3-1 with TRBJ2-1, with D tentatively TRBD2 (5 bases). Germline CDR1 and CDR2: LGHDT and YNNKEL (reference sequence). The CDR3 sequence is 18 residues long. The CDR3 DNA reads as TGTACCTGCAGTTTAGCACCAAGGCGGGTAGGGCGAGACGATGAGCAGTTCTTC. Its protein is CTCSLAPRRVGRDDEQFF.

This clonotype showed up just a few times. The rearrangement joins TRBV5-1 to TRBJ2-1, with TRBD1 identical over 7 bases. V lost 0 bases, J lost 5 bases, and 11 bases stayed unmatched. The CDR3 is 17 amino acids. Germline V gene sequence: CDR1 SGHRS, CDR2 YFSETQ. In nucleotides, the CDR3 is TGCGCCAGCAGCTTGGTAGTCGGCAGGGGGTTAGACAATGAGCAGTTCTTC. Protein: CASSLVVGRGLDNEQFF.

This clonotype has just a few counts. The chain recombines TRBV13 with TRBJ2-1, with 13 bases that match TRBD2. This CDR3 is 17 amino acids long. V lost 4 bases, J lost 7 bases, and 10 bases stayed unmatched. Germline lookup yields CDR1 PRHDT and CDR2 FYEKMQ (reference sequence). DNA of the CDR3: TGTGCCAGCAGCTCCTACGGGACTAGCGGGAATAAGAATGAGCAGTTCTTC. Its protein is CASSSYGTSGNKNEQFF.

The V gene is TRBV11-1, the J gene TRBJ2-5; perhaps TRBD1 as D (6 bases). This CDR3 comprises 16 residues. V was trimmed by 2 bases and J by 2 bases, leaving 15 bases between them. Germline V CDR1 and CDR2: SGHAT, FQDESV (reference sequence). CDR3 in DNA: TGTGCCAGCAGCTTACGGCAGGGGCAAGGGCAAGAGACCCAGTACTTC. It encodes CASSLRQGQGQETQYF.

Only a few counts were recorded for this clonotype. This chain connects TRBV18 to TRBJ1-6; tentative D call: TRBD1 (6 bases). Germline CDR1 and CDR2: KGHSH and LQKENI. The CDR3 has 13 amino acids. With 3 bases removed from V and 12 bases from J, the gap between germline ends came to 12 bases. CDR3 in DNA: TGTGCCAGCTCACCGGATACAGGGAAACCCCTCCACTTT. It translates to CASSPDTGKPLHF.

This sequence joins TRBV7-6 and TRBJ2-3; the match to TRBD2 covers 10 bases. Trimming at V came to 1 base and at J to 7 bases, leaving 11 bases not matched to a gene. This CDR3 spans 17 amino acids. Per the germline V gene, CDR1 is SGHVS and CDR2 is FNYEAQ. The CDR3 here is CASSLVASGSFGNTQYF. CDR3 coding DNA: TGTGCCAGCAGCTTAGTGGCTAGCGGGAGTTTCGGTAATACGCAGTATTTT.

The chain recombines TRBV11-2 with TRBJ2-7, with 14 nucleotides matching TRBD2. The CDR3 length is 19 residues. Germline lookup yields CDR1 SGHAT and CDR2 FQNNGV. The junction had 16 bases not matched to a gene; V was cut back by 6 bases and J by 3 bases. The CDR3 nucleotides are TGTGCCAGCAGTCCATTAGGGGATGGGACTAGCGGGAGACACTACGAGCAGTACTTC. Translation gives CASSPLGDGTSGRHYEQYF.

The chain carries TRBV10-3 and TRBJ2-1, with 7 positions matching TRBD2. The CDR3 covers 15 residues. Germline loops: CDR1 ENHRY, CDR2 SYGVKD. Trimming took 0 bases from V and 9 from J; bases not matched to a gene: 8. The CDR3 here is CAISESASGLSEQFF. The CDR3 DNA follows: TGTGCCATCAGTGAGTCGGCTAGCGGCCTAAGTGAGCAGTTCTTC.

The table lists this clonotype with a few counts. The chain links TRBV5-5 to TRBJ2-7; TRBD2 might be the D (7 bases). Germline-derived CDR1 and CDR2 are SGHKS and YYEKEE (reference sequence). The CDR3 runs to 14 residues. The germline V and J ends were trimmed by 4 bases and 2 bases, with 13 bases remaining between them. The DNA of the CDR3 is TGTGCCAGCAGCGGGGGGGACAACACCTACGAGCAGTACTTC. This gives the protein CASSGGDNTYEQYF.

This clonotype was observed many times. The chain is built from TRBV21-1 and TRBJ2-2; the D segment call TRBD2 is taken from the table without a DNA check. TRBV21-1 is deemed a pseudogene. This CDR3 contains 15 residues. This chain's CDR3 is CASSGTSGSTGELFF. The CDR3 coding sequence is TGTGCCAGCAGCGGGACTAGCGGGAGTACCGGGGAGCTGTTTTTT.

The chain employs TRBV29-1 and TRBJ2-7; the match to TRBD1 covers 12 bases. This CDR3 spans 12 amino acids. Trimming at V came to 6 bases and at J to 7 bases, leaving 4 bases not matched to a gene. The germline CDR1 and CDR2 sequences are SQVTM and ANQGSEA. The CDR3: CSVGDRGLEQYF. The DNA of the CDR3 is TGCAGCGTCGGGGACAGGGGGCTGGAGCAGTACTTC.

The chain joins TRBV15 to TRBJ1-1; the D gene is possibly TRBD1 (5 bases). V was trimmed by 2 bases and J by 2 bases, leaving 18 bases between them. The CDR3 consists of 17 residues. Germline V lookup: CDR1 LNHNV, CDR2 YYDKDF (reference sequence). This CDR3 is CATSRPPRATDNTEAFF. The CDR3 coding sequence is TGTGCCACCAGCAGACCCCCCAGGGCGACAGATAACACTGAAGCTTTCTTT. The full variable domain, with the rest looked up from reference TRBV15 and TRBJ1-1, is DAMVIQNPRYQVTQFGKPVTLSCSQTLNHNVMYWYQQKSSQAPKLLFHYYDKDFNNEADTPDNFQSRRPNTSFCFLDIRSPGLGDTAMYLCATSRPPRATDNTEAFFGQGTRLTVV.

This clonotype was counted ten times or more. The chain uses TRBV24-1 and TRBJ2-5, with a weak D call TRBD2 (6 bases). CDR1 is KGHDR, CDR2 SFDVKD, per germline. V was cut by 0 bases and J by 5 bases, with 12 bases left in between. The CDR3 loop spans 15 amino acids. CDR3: CATSDLSGGVETQYF. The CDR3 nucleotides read TGTGCCACCAGTGATTTGTCTGGAGGGGTTGAGACCCAGTACTTC.

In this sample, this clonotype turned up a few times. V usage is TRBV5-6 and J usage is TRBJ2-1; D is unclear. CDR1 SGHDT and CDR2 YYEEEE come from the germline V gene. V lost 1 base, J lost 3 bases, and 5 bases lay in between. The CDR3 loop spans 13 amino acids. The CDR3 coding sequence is TGTGCCAGCAGCTTGAGGCACTACAATGAGCAGTTCTTC. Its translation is CASSLRHYNEQFF.

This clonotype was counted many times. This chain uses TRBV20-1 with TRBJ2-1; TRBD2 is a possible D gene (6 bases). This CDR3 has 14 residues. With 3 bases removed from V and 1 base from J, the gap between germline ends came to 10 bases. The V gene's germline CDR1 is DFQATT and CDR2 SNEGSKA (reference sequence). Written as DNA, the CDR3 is TGCAGTGCTAGGGCGGCGGGGTCCTACAATGAGCAGTTCTTC. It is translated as CSARAAGSYNEQFF.

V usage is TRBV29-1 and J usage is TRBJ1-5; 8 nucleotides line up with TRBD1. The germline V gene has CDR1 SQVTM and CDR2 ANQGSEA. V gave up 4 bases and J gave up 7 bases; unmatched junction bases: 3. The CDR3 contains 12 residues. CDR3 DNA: TGCAGCGTTGTGACAGGGGCACAGCCCCAGCATTTT. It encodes CSVVTGAQPQHF.

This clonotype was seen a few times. CDR3 sequence reads: CASSTEPGRGRELFF. CDR3 coding DNA: TGTGCCAGCAGCACAGAGCCAGGAAGAGGGAGGGAGCTGTTTTTT. V is TRBV7-2 and J is TRBJ2-2; D might be TRBD2 (5 bases). This CDR3 has 15 amino acids. Germline loops: CDR1 SGHTA, CDR2 FQGNSA. Trimming stripped 5 bases from V and 9 bases from J, with 19 bases between.

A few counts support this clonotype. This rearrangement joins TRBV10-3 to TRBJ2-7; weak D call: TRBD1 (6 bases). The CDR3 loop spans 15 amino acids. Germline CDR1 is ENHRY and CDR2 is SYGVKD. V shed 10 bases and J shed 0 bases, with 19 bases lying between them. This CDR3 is CATGGAGALSYEQYF. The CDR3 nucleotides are TGTGCCACGGGCGGAGCAGGGGCCCTCTCCTACGAGCAGTACTTC.

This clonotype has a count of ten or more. This CDR3 reads CASSLRTGDYNEQFF. CDR3 bases: TGCGCCAGCAGCTTGAGGACAGGGGACTACAATGAGCAGTTCTTC. The J gene is TRBJ2-1, the V gene TRBV5-1; 9 positions match TRBD1. The CDR3 has 15 amino acids. Germline CDR1 and CDR2: SGHRS and YFSETQ. The V gene end was trimmed by 1 base and the J gene end by 3 bases; junction bases not matched to a gene: 2.

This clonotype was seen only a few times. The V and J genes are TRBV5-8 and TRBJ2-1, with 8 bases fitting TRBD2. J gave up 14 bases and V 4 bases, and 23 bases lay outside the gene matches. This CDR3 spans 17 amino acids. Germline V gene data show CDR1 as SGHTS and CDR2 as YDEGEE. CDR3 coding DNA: TGTGCCAGCAGCCAGGCGGGGGGATATATATTCATCAACGTCAAGTTCTTC. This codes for CASSQAGGYIFINVKFF.